This record concerns one TCR beta chain sequence. This clone occurred a few times. Its antigen is not yet known. This receptor is murine, so its gene names and germline sequences reflect the mouse genome. The CDR3 end is not reached by the read, which stops 4 residues before it; the germline J gene fills it in. This specimen includes other DNA sequences encoding the same CDR3. Library preparation used the immunoSEQ multiplex PCR assay. For TCR sequencing, RNA was extracted from every sample and reverse transcribed into cDNA to serve as template. SuperScript III was used to make first-strand cDNA, primed with a 2:1 mix of oligo-dT and random hexamers. A synthetic immune receptor repertoire was used to measure amplification bias, and any remaining bias was corrected computationally. Sequencing of the libraries was done on Illumina HiSeq using 60 bp reads that spanned the CDR3 and were read from J toward V. In the paper's pipeline: Raw reads were preprocessed to remove errors, and CDR3 was defined by IMGT conventions from the conserved cysteine to phenylalanine. Clonality was computed as 1 minus the Shannon entropy, with the entropy normalized by log2 of the number of productive unique TCRs. Scalp TCRbeta sequences were cross-referenced with sorted blood CD4 and CD8 repertoires so that the CD4 or CD8 identity of scalp clones could be inferred. TCRdb stores this immuneACCESS table with in-frame sequences only. Part of the clones is absent; in the studies checked, under half of the shortfall reflects unresolved V genes, and no reason is known for the rest. The V and J calls and clone size come from that table; D and trimming were worked out from the DNA. This sample contains about 270,000 clones, none of which is a singleton. Less than 1.5% of the sample comes from the top ten.

Inclusive of the bounding cysteine and phenylalanine, the CDR3 is 14 residues long. The DNA shown is the part of the CDR3 that was read: 30 bases, in frame from base 1. V is trimmed back by 5 bases and J by 3 bases, and the junction contains 3 bases that no gene match accounts for. Sequences NSHNY (CDR1) and SYGAGN (CDR2) are obtained from the germline V gene. Cells from mouse cutaneous lymph nodes were pooled, stained for CD4, CD8alpha, NKG2D, NKG2ACE and other markers, and then sorted on a BD Influx. The data derive from a study of CD8+ T cells in alopecia areata (dated by TCRdb to 2016 to 2018). A note on the overall study: Skin from C3H/HeJ donors with spontaneous alopecia (6-12 months old) was grafted onto female C3H/HeJ recipients that were about 7-10 weeks old. To study T cell clonal expansion in alopecia areata, the researchers applied high-throughput TCRbeta sequencing to both the C3H/HeJ mouse model and human patients. Human TCRbeta sequencing covered scalp tissue and sorted CD4+ and CD8+ peripheral blood T cells from patchy and totalis/universalis alopecia areata patients and healthy controls. Clonality in the scalp was compared among normal scalp (n=4), patchy alopecia areata scalp (n=8), and alopecia totalis/universalis scalp (n=8). RNA was obtained with the PAXgene miRNA kit for fixed scalp, the miRNeasy kit for PBMCs, and the RNeasy kit for mouse skin. TCRbeta CDR3 regions were amplified by immunoSEQ multiplex PCR using 35 Vbeta forward and 13 Jbeta reverse primers.

The paper's findings and limits, for the study overall: Shared TCR sequences between patients were less evident than in mice, which may be partly attributable to HLA diversity in the patient population. Higher clonality and more expanded CD8+ clones were observed in lesional scalp than in normal scalp, particularly in alopecia totalis/universalis, a finding suggestive of antigenic drive. Scalp TCR repertoire analysis is complicated because resident alphabeta T cells in normal human skin are also sequenced, whereas mouse skin is dominated by gammadelta T cells.

The sample was CD4+ T cells sorted from a lymph node. The clonotype comes from a C3H/HeJ mouse with alopecia areata. The MHC haplotype of this strain is H2-k. Rearrangement joined TRBV13-1 to TRBJ2-3; 10 middle bases align to TRBD1. The CDR3 protein is CASRPGQGAETLYF. Partial CDR3 DNA: TGTGCCAGCAGGCCGGGACAGGGGGCAGAA.